The 14 T cell receptor beta chains listed next were all sequenced from one sample in a study of T-cell memory formation after mild COVID-19. Via MiXCR, TCRdb re-called the 5' RACE reads, giving one row per CDR3 protein. The sample includes roughly 350,000 distinct CDR3 sequences, roughly 21% of them seen just once. The sample comprised PBMCs or a T cell subset sorted from them (not recorded which). Every receptor here comes from an adult woman who had mild COVID-19 (a few samples of this study predate the infection). Cell type and time point are not known.

The chain links TRBV4-1 to TRBJ2-1; D is unclear. Trimming removed 2 bases from V and 10 bases from J, with 12 bases in between. Germline lookup yields CDR1 MGHRA and CDR2 YSYEKL. This CDR3 is 13 amino acids long. CDR3 loop: CASSQSLEGEQFF. CDR3 DNA sequence: TGCGCCAGCAGCCAAAGTCTCGAAGGAGAGCAGTTCTTC.

The sample holds a few counts of this clonotype. This chain uses TRBV4-1 with TRBJ2-1, with D unclear. This CDR3 contains 16 residues. Trimming took off 2 bases at V and 0 bases at J, with 11 bases between the two ends. CDR1 is MGHRA, CDR2 YSYEKL, per germline. Here the CDR3 DNA reads TGCGCCAGCAGCCAACCAGGACGGAGCTCCTACAATGAGCAGTTCTTC. Its translation: CASSQPGRSSYNEQFF.

V usage is TRBV20-1 and J usage is TRBJ2-4; D is possibly TRBD1 or TRBD2 (5 bases each). V lost 1 base, J lost 1 base, and 23 bases lay in between. The CDR3 is 19 amino acids. Germline-derived CDR1 and CDR2 are DFQATT and SNEGSKA (reference sequence). Written as DNA, the CDR3 is TGCAGTGCTAGAGGGCGGTTCAGGGCCGGTGAGGGGGCCAAAAACATTCAGTACTTC. This sequence encodes CSARGRFRAGEGAKNIQYF.

This clonotype has just a few counts. V gene TRBV20-1 combines with J gene TRBJ2-5, with D possibly being TRBD1 (6 bases). CDR3 length: 16 amino acids. Germline V gene data show CDR1 as DFQATT and CDR2 as SNEGSKA (reference sequence). The V end was cut by 3 bases, the J end by 5 bases, with 22 bases between. The CDR3 region has the DNA TGCAGTGCTAGTCGGGCGACAGGACTTGAGAGTGAGACCCAGTACTTC. This encodes CSASRATGLESETQYF.

The rearrangement uses TRBV12-3 or TRBV12-4 and TRBJ2-3; maybe TRBD2 (5 bases). Trimming stripped 1 base from V and 6 bases from J, with 20 bases between. The CDR3 loop spans 17 amino acids. The CDR3, as DNA: TGTGCCAGCAGTTTAGATCGGGCTAGCCGATGGGCGGATACGCAGTATTTT. This translates into CASSLDRASRWADTQYF.

Only a few counts were recorded for this clonotype. This sequence joins TRBV5-1 and TRBJ2-7, with TRBD2 identical over 12 bases. The CDR3 totals 16 residues. Germline CDR1 reads SGHRS; CDR2 reads YFSETQ. With 3 bases clipped from V and 1 base from J, the junction kept 5 bases outside the gene matches. CDR3 region: CASSSRGLAGSYEQYF. The CDR3 coding sequence is TGCGCCAGCAGCTCACGCGGACTAGCGGGATCCTACGAGCAGTACTTC.

This clonotype has a handful of counts. The chain uses TRBV4-2 and TRBJ1-1, with TRBD1 as a possible D gene (5 bases). Germline CDR1 LGHNA, CDR2 YNFKEQ. Trimming took 4 bases from V and 8 from J, leaving 17 bases between them. The CDR3 runs 14 residues. DNA of the CDR3: TGTGCCAGCAGCCGACGGGACCGAAGGGCCGAAGCTTTCTTT. Amino acid sequence: CASSRRDRRAEAFF.

The rearrangement links TRBV5-1 to TRBJ1-2; a weak D match, TRBD1 (5 bases). This CDR3 region has 13 residues. Germline CDR1 is SGHRS and CDR2 is YFSETQ. Between the trimmed V and J ends, which lost 3 bases and 5 bases, there was a span of 11 bases. CDR3 nucleotides: TGCGCCAGCAGCTCCGGGGCGGATTATGGCTACACCTTC. Protein product: CASSSGADYGYTF. Looking up the rest from reference TRBV5-1 and TRBJ1-2 gives the full variable domain: KAGVTQTPRYLIKTRGQQVTLSCSPISGHRSVSWYQQTPGQGLQFLFEYFSETQRNKGNFPGRFSGRQFSNSRSEMNVSTLELGDSALYLCASSSGADYGYTFGSGTRLTVV.

This clonotype has more than one count but fewer than ten. This rearrangement joins TRBV7-9 to TRBJ1-6; the D is unclear. The germline CDR1 and CDR2 sequences are SEHNR and FQNEAQ (reference sequence). V was pared by 6 bases and J by 10 bases, with 16 bases between. The CDR3 extends over 14 amino acids. The CDR3: CASSLTISGSPLHF. CDR3 bases: TGTGCCAGCAGTTTGACGATTTCAGGATCACCCCTCCACTTT. Full variable domain (remainder filled in from reference TRBV7-9 and TRBJ1-6): DTGVSQNPRHKITKRGQNVTFRCDPISEHNRLYWYRQTLGQGPEFLTYFQNEAQLEKSRLLSDRFSAERPKGSFSTLEIQRTEQGDSAMYLCASSLTISGSPLHFGNGTRLTVT.

This clonotype has more than one count but fewer than ten. The chain is built from TRBV5-1 and TRBJ2-3, with 7 bases fitting TRBD2. Germline assignment: CDR1 SGHRS and CDR2 YFSETQ. The V gene end was trimmed by 4 bases and the J gene end by 2 bases; junction bases not matched to a gene: 13. CDR3 length equals 17 residues. The CDR3 DNA reads as TGCGCCAGCAGCCGTTCCGGGGGGTCCCGAGACACAGATACGCAGTATTTT. Its protein product is CASSRSGGSRDTDTQYF.

The chain employs TRBV5-1 and TRBJ2-3; TRBD1 is a possible D gene (5 bases). The CDR3 covers 15 residues. Looked up from germline, CDR1 is SGHRS and CDR2 is YFSETQ. The V and J ends lost 2 bases and 0 bases respectively, with 10 bases between them. CDR3 residues: CASSFKGSSTDTQYF. The CDR3 nucleotides read TGCGCCAGCAGCTTTAAGGGGTCTAGCACAGATACGCAGTATTTT. The variable domain in full, completed from reference TRBV5-1 and TRBJ2-3, reads KAGVTQTPRYLIKTRGQQVTLSCSPISGHRSVSWYQQTPGQGLQFLFEYFSETQRNKGNFPGRFSGRQFSNSRSEMNVSTLELGDSALYLCASSFKGSSTDTQYFGPGTRLTVL.

This clonotype was detected only a few times. The CDR3 DNA follows: TGTGCCAGCTCCTACGGGGGAGTCGGCCAAGAGACCCAGTACTTC. Translating gives CASSYGGVGQETQYF. The chain combines TRBV6-5 with TRBJ2-5; TRBD2 might be the D (6 bases). CDR3 size: 15 residues. Trimming took off 8 bases at V and 1 base at J, with 17 bases between the two ends. Germline-derived CDR1 and CDR2 are MNHEY and SVGAGI.

The V gene is TRBV7-2, the J gene TRBJ2-4; 11 nucleotides align to TRBD2. Losses at the gene ends were 2 bases for V and 15 bases for J; bases not matched to a gene: 12. The germline gives CDR1 SGHTA, CDR2 FQGNSA. There are 15 residues in the CDR3. This CDR3 reads CASSLTPGQGTSGYF. The CDR3 nucleotides read TGTGCCAGCAGCTTAACTCCCGGACAGGGGACTAGCGGGTACTTC.

This clonotype was seen more than once but under ten times. CDR3 region: CASSHDKPGLDSYEQYF. As DNA, the CDR3 is TGCGCCAGCAGCCACGATAAACCGGGACTAGACTCCTACGAGCAGTACTTC. This rearrangement joins TRBV4-3 to TRBJ2-7; the match to TRBD2 covers 8 bases. CDR3 length: 17 residues. The germline V gene encodes CDR1 LGHNA and CDR2 YSLEER. The J segment lost 0 bases and the V segment lost 3 bases, leaving 10 bases of the junction unmatched.